This T cell receptor beta chain appears in the sequencing data of a study of CD8+CD57+ T cells in acquired aplastic anemia. Study overall: Recorded DNA amounts for sorted CD4+ and CD8+ cells had an average of approximately 3 ug. Notes on the study in general: Comparison of patients with controls identified 25 to 35 shared CD8+ CDR3 sequences. Controls and patients did not differ significantly in CD8+ Simpson's diversity.

This clonotype was counted ten times or more. The antigen is not known. Genomic DNA, the template, was used for profiling of the TCR beta VDJ and CDR3. MiXCR, applied by TCRdb to the reads, yields one record per CDR3 protein. This table holds around 170,000 distinct CDR3 sequences, under 55% found once. Sequencing was done on patients that had shown CD8+CD57+ cell expansion by flow cytometry. Patient blood was sampled before any therapy had been received. This receptor was taken from a human donor with aplastic anemia. The sequenced sample was sorted CD4+, CD8+, or CD8+CD57+ T cells (not recorded which) from PBMCs.

The CDR3 is CSASGYSGTGQFF. DNA of the CDR3: TGCAGTGCTAGTGGGTATAGCGGGACGGGTCAGTTCTTC. The chain employs TRBV20-1 and TRBJ2-1; 8 nucleotides line up with TRBD2. Germline V gene lookup returns CDR1 DFQATT and CDR2 SNEGSKA (reference sequence). CDR3 length equals 13 residues. With V trimmed by 3 bases and J by 13 bases, 11 bases remained unmatched.